Sequencing of this T cell receptor (beta chain) was carried out in a study of naive and memory T cell subsets. Reverse transcription of blood and skin TCR RNA was primed at alpha and beta constant regions. In TCRdb, the 5' RACE reads were re-called with MiXCR into one record per CDR3 protein. Of more than 25,000 distinct CDR3 sequences detected, less than 25% appear once; the ten largest clones hold approximately 1.7%. The germline gives CDR1 SQVTM, CDR2 ANQGSEA. There are 10 residues in the CDR3. The germline V and J ends were trimmed by 7 bases and 5 bases, with 8 bases remaining between them. In this sample, this clonotype turned up many times. Whole blood, 2.5 ml, came from adult healthy volunteers. TCR cDNA received a 3' ligated oligonucleotide that carried a UMI.

The chain uses TRBV29-1 and TRBJ2-5, with D tentatively TRBD1 or TRBD2 (5 bases each). The origin of this receptor is a female donor in good health. The CDR3 region is CSGGRETQYF. The CDR3 coding sequence is TGCAGCGGGGGACGGGAGACCCAGTACTTC.